This TCR beta chain is from a study of pediatric ulcerative colitis. Only in-frame clones appear in the TCRdb table, and some are missing; sequencing was by immunoSEQ multiplex PCR. In the table there are 55,000 to 80,000 clones, about 80% of which are singletons. Overall study results and limits: Blood-rectal clonal overlap within each person was significantly higher in ulcerative colitis patients than controls. Total lymphocyte DNA, not sorted subsets, was the template. No controls had the two rectal clonotypes shared by ulcerative colitis patients.

V was shortened by 0 bases and J by 5 bases, with 18 bases between the two germline ends. The CDR3 is made up of 17 amino acids. The germline gives CDR1 SGHTA, CDR2 FQGNSA. On this clone itself: Its antigen is as yet unknown.

The V call is TRBV7-2, the J call TRBJ2-3; D not certain. Source material: blood. The sequence derives from a boy aged 5 to 17 with moderate ulcerative colitis. This chain's CDR3 is CASSLAAWGTSIDTQYF. The CDR3 DNA sequence: TGTGCCAGCAGCTTAGCTGCCTGGGGAACGTCGATAGATACGCAGTATTTT.